The entry below gives a single TCR beta chain sequence along with its context. The record originates from a study of blood T cell repertoires in COVID-19. As for the study in general: The United States, Italy and Spain supplied acute and convalescent COVID-19 samples. PBMCs, B-cell-depleted T cells, or T cells were the source of the cDNA or gDNA that made up the material.

Repertoires were generated with immunoSEQ multiplex PCR, while TCRdb's copy carries only in-frame clones and drops some. The data show about 150,000 clones, around 81% seen once. There are 14 residues in the CDR3. With V trimmed by 4 bases and J by 4 bases, 6 bases remained unmatched. Germline-derived CDR1 and CDR2 are SGHRS and YFSETQ. The clonotype comes from a man between 65 and 85 years old who had recovered from COVID-19. The genes are TRBV5-1 and TRBJ1-1; 8 bases align to TRBD1. The specimen sequenced was peripheral blood. Written as DNA, the CDR3 is TGCGCCAGCAGCCCAGGGGGCGCGAGCACTGAAGCTTTCTTT. This encodes CASSPGGASTEAFF.